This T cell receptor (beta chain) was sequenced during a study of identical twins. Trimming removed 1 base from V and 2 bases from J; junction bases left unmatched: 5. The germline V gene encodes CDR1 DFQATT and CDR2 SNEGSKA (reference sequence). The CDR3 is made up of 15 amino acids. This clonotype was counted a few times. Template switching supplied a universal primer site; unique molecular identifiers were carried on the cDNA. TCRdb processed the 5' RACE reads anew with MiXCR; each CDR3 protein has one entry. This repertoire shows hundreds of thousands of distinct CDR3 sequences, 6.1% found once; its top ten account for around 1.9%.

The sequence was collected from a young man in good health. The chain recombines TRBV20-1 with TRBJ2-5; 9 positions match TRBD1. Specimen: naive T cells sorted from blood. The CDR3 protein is CSARAATGGQETQYF. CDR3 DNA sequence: TGCAGTGCTAGAGCCGCGACAGGGGGACAAGAGACCCAGTACTTC.